The source of this T cell receptor (beta chain) is a study of blood T cell repertoires in COVID-19. About the study: Samples representing acute and convalescent COVID-19 were sourced from the United States, Italy and Spain. T cells, B-cell-depleted T cells, or PBMCs provided the cDNA or gDNA that served as material.

The CDR3 sequence is 14 residues long. Per germline, CDR1 SGHRS and CDR2 YFSETQ. V lost 0 bases to trimming and J lost 3 bases, with 9 bases between them. Authors' methods: For nucleated cells, counts were estimated from reference gene primer amplification. Repertoires were generated with immunoSEQ multiplex PCR, while TCRdb's copy carries only in-frame clones and drops some. The V and J calls and clone size are taken from that table; D and trimming were inferred from the DNA. The table lists some 150,000 clones, roughly nine tenths of them singletons. Sequenced input: peripheral blood. This sequence originates from a human donor in a cohort sampled during active COVID-19. The chain combines TRBV5-1 with TRBJ2-5; D might be TRBD1 (5 bases). CDR3 nucleotides: TGCGCCAGCAGCTTGGACAGGCTAGAAGAGACCCAGTACTTC. Its translation: CASSLDRLEETQYF.